The source of this T cell receptor (beta chain) is a study of T cell repertoires in cytomegalovirus infection. Study at large: Through public TCR beta signatures, both CMV infection and matching HLA type were indicated. Study outcomes and limitations: CMV-specific TCR beta clonotypes restricted by HLA-C were the ones dominating the ex vivo response.

V shed 5 bases and J 6 bases; nucleotides not matched to a gene: 7. This CDR3 has 14 amino acids. Germline CDR1 MNHEY, CDR2 SMNVEV (reference sequence). TCRdb called the reads again in MiXCR, with one record for every CDR3 protein. The table has 650,000 to 900,000 distinct CDR3 sequences, around a third seen once; the top ten hold around 12%. A few counts support this clonotype. Its antigen is currently unknown. The chain couples TRBV27 to TRBJ1-1, with 9 positions matching TRBD1. The starting material was cultured CD8+ T cells from PBMCs, obtained from culture after CMV antigen stimulation. The source of this sequence is a human donor in good health (CMV status not recorded). Some clones in this sample may be carry-over from other donors' samples. The CDR3 DNA reads as TGTGCCAGCAGTAACACAGGGGGCAGGTCTGAAGCTTTCTTT. This sequence encodes CASSNTGGRSEAFF.